These 18 T cell receptor beta chains were all obtained from the same sample, sequenced in a study of identical twins. TCRdb reprocessed the 5' RACE reads with MiXCR, giving one entry per CDR3 protein. The sample yields about 210,000 distinct CDR3 sequences, around 9.6% seen once. Source material: memory (CD45RO+) T cells sorted from blood. The receptors originated from a woman between 18 and 29 years old in good health.

This clonotype was observed a few times. The chain recombines TRBV11-2 with TRBJ2-6; 8 nucleotides match TRBD1. J gave up 1 base and V 5 bases, and 4 bases lay outside the gene matches. The CDR3 spans 16 residues. Per the germline V gene, CDR1 is SGHAT and CDR2 is FQNNGV. This CDR3 is CASSQDRVSGANVLTF. CDR3 coding DNA: TGTGCCAGCAGCCAGGACAGGGTGTCTGGGGCCAACGTCCTGACTTTC.

V and J are TRBV27 and TRBJ2-3; 8 bases agree with TRBD2. V shed 10 bases and J 4 bases; nucleotides not matched to a gene: 10. The germline V gene encodes CDR1 MNHEY and CDR2 SMNVEV (reference sequence). The CDR3 runs 14 residues. CDR3 region: CAIIGAGGADTQYF. The CDR3 coding sequence is TGTGCCATCATAGGGGCGGGGGGTGCAGATACGCAGTATTTT.

This clonotype was picked up many times. V usage is TRBV20-1 and J usage is TRBJ2-3; D tentatively fits TRBD1 or TRBD2 (6 bases each). The germline V and J ends were trimmed by 3 bases and 4 bases, with 17 bases remaining between them. The CDR3 consists of 15 residues. Per germline, CDR1 DFQATT and CDR2 SNEGSKA (reference sequence). The CDR3 DNA follows: TGCAGTGCTAGTGTAGGGGGGCCGGTATCAGATACGCAGTATTTT. It translates to CSASVGGPVSDTQYF.

For this clonotype: Sequence at one end of the junction differs from germline and may be a read error. This rearrangement joins TRBV7-7 to TRBJ2-7, with D possibly matching TRBD2 (5 bases). The CDR3 runs to 13 residues. From germline, CDR1 is SSHAT and CDR2 FNYEAQ (reference sequence). Here the CDR3 DNA reads TGTGCTAGCAGCCTCTCCGAGGGCTACGAGCAGTACTTC. Its protein is CASSLSEGYEQYF.

This chain joins TRBV4-2 and TRBJ2-7, with 12 bases identical to TRBD2. Germline V gene data show CDR1 as LGHNA and CDR2 as YNFKEQ. Losses at the gene ends were 0 bases for V and 5 bases for J; bases not matched to a gene: 8. There are 17 residues in the CDR3. In nucleotides, the CDR3 is TGTGCCAGCAGCCAAGATCCTACTAGCGGGGGGTACCACGAGCAGTACTTC. Residues: CASSQDPTSGGYHEQYF.

The chain employs TRBV4-2 and TRBJ2-5, with 11 bases fitting TRBD2. The germline V gene has CDR1 LGHNA and CDR2 YNFKEQ. The ends lost 1 base at V and 0 bases at J; junction bases unmatched: 10. The CDR3 length is 19 residues. The CDR3 DNA reads TGTGCCAGCAGCCAAGCCGTAACACTAGCGGGGGTGAACCAAGAGACCCAGTACTTC. It translates to CASSQAVTLAGVNQETQYF.

This clonotype was counted only a few times. The chain is built from TRBV5-5 and TRBJ2-3, with 7 positions matching TRBD1. V trimming: 4 bases; J trimming: 2 bases; junction bases outside the gene matches: 1. The CDR3 extends over 13 amino acids. CDR1 SGHKS and CDR2 YYEKEE come from the germline V gene (reference sequence). The CDR3 DNA reads as TGTGCCAGCAGCGAGGGGGCCACAGATACGCAGTATTTT. This gives the protein CASSEGATDTQYF.

This clonotype appeared many times. The chain recombines TRBV20-1 with TRBJ1-5; D ambiguous. Germline CDR1 reads DFQATT; CDR2 reads SNEGSKA (reference sequence). V dropped 2 bases and J dropped 11 bases, with 10 bases sitting between them. The CDR3 extends over 11 amino acids. The CDR3 loop is CSARNGVAQHF. The CDR3 DNA is TGCAGTGCTAGAAATGGTGTCGCCCAGCATTTT.

The J gene is TRBJ2-7, the V gene TRBV29-1, with a possible D match to TRBD2 (5 bases). With 2 bases removed from V and 6 bases from J, the gap between germline ends came to 11 bases. CDR1 is SQVTM, CDR2 ANQGSEA, per germline. This CDR3 is built from 12 residues. CDR3 DNA: TGCAGCGTTGAACCGGGGTACGGCGAGCAGTACTTC. Translating gives CSVEPGYGEQYF.

This clonotype was counted only a few times. This chain connects TRBV18 to TRBJ2-7; D gene unclear. V dropped 0 bases and J dropped 4 bases, with 16 bases sitting between them. Per germline, CDR1 KGHSH and CDR2 LQKENI. The CDR3 covers 16 residues. CDR3 residues: CASSPPWGLHGYEQYF. DNA of the CDR3: TGTGCCAGCTCACCACCCTGGGGTCTCCATGGATACGAGCAGTACTTC.

The sample holds a few counts of this clonotype. This sequence joins TRBV5-1 and TRBJ2-5, with D possibly TRBD2 on 7 matching bases. Germline V gene data show CDR1 as SGHRS and CDR2 as YFSETQ. V lost 2 bases, J lost 5 bases, and 13 bases lay in between. The CDR3 is 14 residues long. As DNA, the CDR3 is TGCGCCAGCAGCTTCGGGGGGCCCGGGGAGACCCAGTACTTC. This codes for CASSFGGPGETQYF.

This clonotype was recorded many times. The rearrangement joins TRBV7-9 to TRBJ2-1; D is perhaps TRBD1 or TRBD2 (5 bases each). V lost 6 bases and J lost 7, with 22 bases in between. Germline V gene sequence: CDR1 SEHNR, CDR2 FQNEAQ (reference sequence). The CDR3 has 16 residues. The CDR3 bases are TGTGCCAGCAGGTTGAGAGTCTCAGGGAGATTGAATGAGCAGTTCTTC. Translation: CASRLRVSGRLNEQFF.

The table lists this clonotype with many counts. CDR3 in DNA: TGTGCCAGCAGCTTGCCGGGAGCCACTGAAGCTTTCTTT. It is translated as CASSLPGATEAFF. V and J are TRBV7-2 and TRBJ1-1; unclear D gene. Germline V gene data show CDR1 as SGHTA and CDR2 as FQGNSA. The CDR3 is 13 amino acids. V gave up 3 bases and J gave up 4 bases, with 9 bases separating them.

As concerns this clonotype: A junction boundary mismatches the germline segment, possibly from a read error. The chain links TRBV20-1 to TRBJ2-1; 12 bases agree with TRBD2. Germline values: CDR1 DFQATT, CDR2 SNEGSKA (reference sequence). The CDR3 sequence is 17 residues long. The CDR3 here is CCAVGLTSGRSPNEQFF. CDR3 in DNA: TGCTGTGCGGTCGGACTTACTAGCGGGAGGAGTCCCAATGAGCAGTTCTTC.

The gene calls are TRBV7-2 and TRBJ1-1; tentative D call: TRBD1 (6 bases). The CDR3 spans 12 residues. The germline CDR1 and CDR2 sequences are SGHTA and FQGNSA. The ends were cut back, 1 base at V and 11 bases at J, with 11 bases in the middle. CDR3 protein: CASSLGTVTAFF. The CDR3, as DNA: TGTGCCAGCAGCTTAGGGACAGTTACGGCTTTCTTT.

This sequence joins TRBV27 and TRBJ2-7; possible D gene TRBD1, 7 bases. With 4 bases removed from V and 0 bases from J, the gap between germline ends came to 16 bases. The CDR3 totals 16 residues. Germline V gene lookup returns CDR1 MNHEY and CDR2 SMNVEV (reference sequence). The CDR3 reads CASSSPRDRSSYEQYF. The CDR3 nucleotides are TGTGCCAGCAGTTCTCCGCGGGACAGATCCTCCTACGAGCAGTACTTC.

This clonotype was picked up a small number of times. This sequence joins TRBV11-3 and TRBJ1-4; D perhaps matches TRBD1 (6 bases). The CDR3 sequence is 14 residues long. V shed 5 bases and J shed 2 bases, with 9 bases lying between them. Looked up from germline, CDR1 is SGHNT and CDR2 is YENEEA. The CDR3 region is CASSQGGTNEKLFF. CDR3 DNA: TGTGCCAGCAGCCAAGGGGGGACTAATGAAAAACTGTTTTTT.

The gene calls are TRBV20-1 and TRBJ2-7; possible D gene TRBD1, 8 bases. Between the trimmed V and J ends, which lost 3 bases and 1 base, there was a span of 16 bases. The germline V gene has CDR1 DFQATT and CDR2 SNEGSKA (reference sequence). The CDR3 totals 15 residues. For the CDR3, the DNA is TGCAGTGCTAGGAAGCGGGACAGGTGGTCCTACGAGCAGTACTTC. It codes for CSARKRDRWSYEQYF.